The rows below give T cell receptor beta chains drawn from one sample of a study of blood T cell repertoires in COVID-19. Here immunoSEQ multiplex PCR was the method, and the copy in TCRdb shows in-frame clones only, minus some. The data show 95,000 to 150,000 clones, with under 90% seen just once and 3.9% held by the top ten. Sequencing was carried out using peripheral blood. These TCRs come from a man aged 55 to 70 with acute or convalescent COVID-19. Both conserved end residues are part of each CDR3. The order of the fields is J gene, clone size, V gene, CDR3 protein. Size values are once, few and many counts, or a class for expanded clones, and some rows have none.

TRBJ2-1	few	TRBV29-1	CSVLRRDSSYNEQFF
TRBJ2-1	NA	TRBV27	CASSTPSPTLAGGEQFF
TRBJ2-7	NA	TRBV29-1	CSGYLGHEQYF
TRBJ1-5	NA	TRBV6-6	CASSPRLGHINQPQHF
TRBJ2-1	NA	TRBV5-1	CASSLDPSGGYNEQFF
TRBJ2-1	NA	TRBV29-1	CSVELFYNEQFF
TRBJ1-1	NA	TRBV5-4	CASSVDRERNTEAFF
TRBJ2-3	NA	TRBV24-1	CATSEPPTGGTDTQYF
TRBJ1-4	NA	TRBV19	CASSITLVGQGIGTNEKLFF
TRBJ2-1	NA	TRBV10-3	CAISDGGLVNNEQFF
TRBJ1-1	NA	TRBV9	CASSVAGMNTEAFF
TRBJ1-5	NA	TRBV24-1	CATSGNRDGYQPQHF
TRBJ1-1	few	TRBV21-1	CASSKRKTGWNTEAFF
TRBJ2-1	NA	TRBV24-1	CATALAGISYNEQFF
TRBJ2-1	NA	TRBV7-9	CASSPKPGQSSYNEQFF
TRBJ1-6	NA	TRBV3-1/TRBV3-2	CASSQVWVGGSPLHF
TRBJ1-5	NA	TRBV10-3	CAIRGAQNLDRVNGYQPQHF
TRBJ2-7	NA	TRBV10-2	CASSESPYEQYF
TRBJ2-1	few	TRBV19	CATRVVPGDNEQFF
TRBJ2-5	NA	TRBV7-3	CASSSGTGPQETQYF
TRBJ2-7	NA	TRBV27	CASSLGSSGSYEQYF
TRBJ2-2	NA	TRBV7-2	CASSGYSGRTTGELFF
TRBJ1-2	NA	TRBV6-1	CASSEFVRGGYTF
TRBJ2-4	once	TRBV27	CASSSNRAKNIQYF
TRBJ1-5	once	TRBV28	CASSLYIQPQHF
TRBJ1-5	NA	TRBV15	CATSSRVLTESNQPQHF
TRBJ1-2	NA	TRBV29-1	CSGWAGGYTF
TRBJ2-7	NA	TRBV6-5	CASSYVAGLGLVF
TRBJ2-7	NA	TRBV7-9	CASTGAYEQYF
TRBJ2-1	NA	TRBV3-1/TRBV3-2	CASSPGLAGGYNEQFF
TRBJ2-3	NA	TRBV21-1	CASSSSGTSDGTQYF
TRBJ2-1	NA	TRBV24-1	CATNQDRGTEQFF
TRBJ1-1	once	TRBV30	CAWIPRGAEAFF
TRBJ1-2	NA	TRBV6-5	CASSYSKNGDYGYTF
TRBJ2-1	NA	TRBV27	CASSLASSLSNEQFF